This TCR beta chain is drawn from a study of Graves' ophthalmopathy and Graves' hyperthyroidism. This clonotype was detected ten times or more. No progression to ophthalmopathy over 18 months defined stable hyperthyroidism. As the starting material, approximately 10 ml of fresh peripheral blood yielded the PBMCs. RNA transcripts served as template for amplifying TCR beta CDR3 sequences. In the first round, RT-PCR was carried out with HTBI primers, and a multiplex PCR formed the second round. Via MiXCR, TCRdb re-called the multiplex PCR reads, giving one row per CDR3 protein. The top ten clones hold approximately 7% of a sample with hundreds of thousands of distinct CDR3 sequences, 20% to 25% of them seen once. The CDR3 runs to 15 residues. Per germline, CDR1 SGHRS and CDR2 YFSETQ. The V and J ends lost 5 bases and 4 bases respectively, with 18 bases between them.

The V and J genes are TRBV5-1 and TRBJ1-1; maybe TRBD1 (6 bases). The clonotype originates from a woman under 30 with stable Graves' hyperthyroidism. Some clones in this sample may be carry-over from other donors' samples. Material for sequencing was peripheral blood. The CDR3 DNA is TGCGCCAGCAGATTAGGGGACATTCGGGGCACTGAAGCTTTCTTT. Residues: CASRLGDIRGTEAFF.